This section outlines one T cell receptor beta chain sequence together with its context. This entry comes from a study of blood T cell repertoires in COVID-19. Study details: Specimens from acute and convalescent COVID-19 originated in the United States, Italy and Spain. Sources were T cells, B-cell-depleted T cells, or PBMCs; the material itself was cDNA or gDNA.

Original processing notes: Using reference gene primer amplification, nucleated cell counts were estimated. The method was immunoSEQ multiplex PCR; TCRdb's version includes in-frame clones alone and lacks a portion of them. V and J calls and clone size come straight from that table; D and trimming were deduced from the DNA. The sample contains tens of thousands of clones, 70% to 75% of which appear only once. V dropped 0 bases and J dropped 5; count of bases not matched to a gene: 8. The CDR3 sequence is 16 residues long. Germline CDR1 reads SGHDN; CDR2 reads FVKESK. This TCR came from a man aged 50-59 years with active or convalescent COVID-19. The chain recombines TRBV14 with TRBJ2-5, with 8 nucleotides matching TRBD1. The sample consisted of peripheral blood. CDR3 region: CASSQEPGGVEETQYF. The CDR3 DNA is TGTGCCAGCAGCCAAGAGCCAGGGGGCGTTGAGGAGACCCAGTACTTC.